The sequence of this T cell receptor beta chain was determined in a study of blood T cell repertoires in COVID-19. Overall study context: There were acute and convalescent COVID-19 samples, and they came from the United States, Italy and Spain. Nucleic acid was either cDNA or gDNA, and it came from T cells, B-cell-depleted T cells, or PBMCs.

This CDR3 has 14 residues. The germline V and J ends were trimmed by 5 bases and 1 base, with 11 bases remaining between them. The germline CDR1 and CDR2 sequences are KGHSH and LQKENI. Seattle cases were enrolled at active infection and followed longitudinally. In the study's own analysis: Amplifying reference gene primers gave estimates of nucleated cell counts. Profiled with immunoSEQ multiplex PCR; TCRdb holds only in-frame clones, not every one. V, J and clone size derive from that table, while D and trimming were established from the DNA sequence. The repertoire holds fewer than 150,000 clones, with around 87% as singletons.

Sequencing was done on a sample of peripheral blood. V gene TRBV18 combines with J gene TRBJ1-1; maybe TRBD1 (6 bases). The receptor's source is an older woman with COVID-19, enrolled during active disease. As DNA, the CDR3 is TGTGCCAGCTCAACCCTGGGACAGAACACTGAAGCTTTCTTT. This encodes CASSTLGQNTEAFF.